The rows below give T cell receptor beta chains drawn from one sample of a study of blood T cell repertoires in COVID-19. Clones were read by immunoSEQ multiplex PCR, and TCRdb kept only the in-frame ones, dropping some. The data hold roughly 8,500 clones, with 88% observed a single time. Material for sequencing was peripheral blood. Receptor source: a woman aged 45-59 years with active or convalescent COVID-19. Both conserved end residues are part of each CDR3. D genes are given only for firm matches. Where a row states a size, it is once, few, many or the class of an expanded clone; other rows omit it.

V gene	clone size	D gene	J gene	CDR3 DNA	CDR3 protein
TRBV5-1	NA	NA	TRBJ1-1	TGCGCCAGCAGCTTGGGGCCAGCGGGCACTGAAGCTTTCTTT	CASSLGPAGTEAFF
TRBV19	NA	TRBD1	TRBJ1-5	TGTGCCAGTAGTACCCCCTCGACAGGGAATCAGCCCCAGCATTTT	CASSTPSTGNQPQHF
TRBV3-1/TRBV3-2	NA	TRBD1	TRBJ1-2	TGTGCCAGCAGCTCCCGGGACAGCTTCTATGGCTACACCTTC	CASSSRDSFYGYTF
TRBV5-6	once	TRBD1	TRBJ1-6	TGTGCCAGCAGCTCTAGGACAGGGAGGATTTCACCCCTCCACTTT	CASSSRTGRISPLHF
TRBV7-2	NA	TRBD2	TRBJ2-5	TGTGCCAGCAGCTTAGGCGGGGGGGGAGAGACCCAGTACTTC	CASSLGGGGETQYF
TRBV19	NA	NA	TRBJ1-3	TGTGCCAGTAGTATGGAACGGGGGTCTGGAAACACCATATATTTT	CASSMERGSGNTIYF
TRBV4-2	NA	NA	TRBJ2-1	TGTGCCAGCAGCCAAGATAGAGAGCGTAACTACAATGAGCAGTTCTTC	CASSQDRERNYNEQFF
TRBV12-5	NA	NA	TRBJ2-3	TGTGCTAGTGCCCCAGCCCTGCGGTCGGATACGCAGTATTTT	CASAPALRSDTQYF
TRBV19	NA	NA	TRBJ2-7	TGTGCCAGTAGTTGGGCCCCAAACTACGAGCAGTACTTC	CASSWAPNYEQYF
TRBV5-1	NA	TRBD2	TRBJ2-7	TGCGCCAGCAGCGATAGCGGGGGGGCCTACGAGCAGTACTTC	CASSDSGGAYEQYF
TRBV7-2	once	NA	TRBJ2-7	TGTGCCAGCAGCTGGGGGCCAGGTAACGAGCAGTACTTC	CASSWGPGNEQYF
TRBV6-5	NA	NA	TRBJ2-1	TGTGCCAGCAGTTACATAGGGAGAGCGTCCCTCAATGAGCAGTTCTTC	CASSYIGRASLNEQFF
TRBV4-1	NA	NA	TRBJ2-1	TGCGCCAGCAGCCAAGGGAGGCTATCGCTCAATGAGCAGTTCTTC	CASSQGRLSLNEQFF
TRBV5-6	NA	NA	TRBJ2-3	TGTGCCAGCAGCTTGGCCGGGAGCACAGATACGCAGTATTTT	CASSLAGSTDTQYF
TRBV7-8	NA	NA	TRBJ2-7	TGTGCCAGCAGCTTCGGCCAGCGAAATGGAGAGCAGTACTTC	CASSFGQRNGEQYF
TRBV9	NA	TRBD1	TRBJ1-2	TGTGCCAGCAGCGCGGACAGGGAGGCCTATGGCTACACCTTC	CASSADREAYGYTF
TRBV5-6	NA	TRBD1	TRBJ2-5	TGTGCCAGCAGCTTGTTAAGGACAGGCCAAGAGACCCAGTACTTC	CASSLLRTGQETQYF
TRBV7-8	NA	NA	TRBJ1-4	TGTGCCAGCAGCTTCGGGATGTCAACTAATGAAAAACTGTTTTTT	CASSFGMSTNEKLFF
TRBV7-2	NA	TRBD1	TRBJ2-7	TGTGCCAGCAGCTTCGGCAGGGGGCATTACGAGCAGTACTTC	CASSFGRGHYEQYF
TRBV2	NA	NA	TRBJ2-7	TGTGCCAGCAGGAGGCAACGATACGAGCAGTACTTC	CASRRQRYEQYF
TRBV13	few	TRBD2	TRBJ2-7	TGTGCCAGCAGTGAGACGAAGGGACTAGCAGCCCACTACGAGCAGTACTTC	CASSETKGLAAHYEQYF
TRBV5-6	NA	TRBD1	TRBJ1-2	TGTGCCACCGCCGGACAGGCCAATTATGGCTACACCTTC	CATAGQANYGYTF
TRBV10-2	NA	TRBD1	TRBJ2-3	TGCGCCAGCAGTGACGGGACAGGGGGCACAGATACGCAGTATTTT	CASSDGTGGTDTQYF
TRBV30	NA	NA	TRBJ1-2	TGTGCCTGGAGTTTTGCCGCGGGCTTCGGATACACCTTC	CAWSFAAGFGYTF